This entry lists 2 T cell receptor beta chains sequenced from one sample in a study of STAT3 mutations in large granular lymphocyte leukemia (dated by TCRdb to between 2019 and 2020). General study outcomes and caveats: All T-LGLL patients had at least one immunodominant TCRbeta clonotype, and roughly half had multiple immunodominant subclonotypes.

The library was made by the immunoSEQ multiplex PCR assay. Held by TCRdb, this immuneACCESS table contains in-frame sequences only and omits some clones. Under half of the omission traces to an unresolved V gene where checked; the cause of the rest is unknown. A total of about 6,000 clones appear in this sample, about 32% of them only once. Approximately 15% of the sample rests with the top ten. These receptors lack a known antigen. The sample was peripheral blood mononuclear cells. These receptor sequences come from a woman aged 40 to 49 with T-cell large granular lymphocyte leukemia. Some clones in this sample may be carry-over from other donors' samples. The age is the age at diagnosis.

This sequence joins TRBV29-1 and TRBJ2-1, with D maybe TRBD1 (6 bases). V was pared by 6 bases and J by 3 bases, with 12 bases between. The CDR3 totals 13 residues. Germline lookup yields CDR1 SQVTM and CDR2 ANQGSEA. The CDR3 nucleotides read TGCAGCGTACCGAGGACAGACTACAATGAGCAGTTCTTC. This translates into CSVPRTDYNEQFF.

The V call is TRBV19, the J call TRBJ1-5, with D perhaps TRBD1 (6 bases). CDR1 and CDR2 (germline): LNHDA, SQIVND (reference sequence). With 6 bases removed from V and 3 bases from J, the gap between germline ends came to 9 bases. This CDR3 spans 13 amino acids. Written as DNA, the CDR3 is TGTGCCAGTAGGGACAGATCCAATCAGCCCCAGCATTTT. As protein: CASRDRSNQPQHF.